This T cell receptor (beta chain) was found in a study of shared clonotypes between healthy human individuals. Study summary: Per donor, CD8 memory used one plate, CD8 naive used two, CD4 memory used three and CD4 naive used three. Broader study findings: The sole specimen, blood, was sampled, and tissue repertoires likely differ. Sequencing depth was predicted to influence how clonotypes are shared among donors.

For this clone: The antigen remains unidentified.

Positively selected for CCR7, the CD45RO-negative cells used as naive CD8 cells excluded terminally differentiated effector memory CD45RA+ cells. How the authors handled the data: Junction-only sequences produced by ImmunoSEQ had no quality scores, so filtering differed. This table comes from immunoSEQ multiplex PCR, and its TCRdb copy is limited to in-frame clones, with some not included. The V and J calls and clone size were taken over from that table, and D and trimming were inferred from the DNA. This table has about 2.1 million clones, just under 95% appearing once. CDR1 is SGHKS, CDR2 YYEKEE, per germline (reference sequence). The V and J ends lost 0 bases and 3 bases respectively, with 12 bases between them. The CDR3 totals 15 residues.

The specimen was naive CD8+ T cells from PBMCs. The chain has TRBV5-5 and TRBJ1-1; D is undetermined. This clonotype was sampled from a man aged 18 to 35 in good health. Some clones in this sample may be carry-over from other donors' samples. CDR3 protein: CASSLGQLPYTEAFF. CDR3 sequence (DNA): TGTGCCAGCAGCTTGGGTCAACTACCCTACACTGAAGCTTTCTTT.